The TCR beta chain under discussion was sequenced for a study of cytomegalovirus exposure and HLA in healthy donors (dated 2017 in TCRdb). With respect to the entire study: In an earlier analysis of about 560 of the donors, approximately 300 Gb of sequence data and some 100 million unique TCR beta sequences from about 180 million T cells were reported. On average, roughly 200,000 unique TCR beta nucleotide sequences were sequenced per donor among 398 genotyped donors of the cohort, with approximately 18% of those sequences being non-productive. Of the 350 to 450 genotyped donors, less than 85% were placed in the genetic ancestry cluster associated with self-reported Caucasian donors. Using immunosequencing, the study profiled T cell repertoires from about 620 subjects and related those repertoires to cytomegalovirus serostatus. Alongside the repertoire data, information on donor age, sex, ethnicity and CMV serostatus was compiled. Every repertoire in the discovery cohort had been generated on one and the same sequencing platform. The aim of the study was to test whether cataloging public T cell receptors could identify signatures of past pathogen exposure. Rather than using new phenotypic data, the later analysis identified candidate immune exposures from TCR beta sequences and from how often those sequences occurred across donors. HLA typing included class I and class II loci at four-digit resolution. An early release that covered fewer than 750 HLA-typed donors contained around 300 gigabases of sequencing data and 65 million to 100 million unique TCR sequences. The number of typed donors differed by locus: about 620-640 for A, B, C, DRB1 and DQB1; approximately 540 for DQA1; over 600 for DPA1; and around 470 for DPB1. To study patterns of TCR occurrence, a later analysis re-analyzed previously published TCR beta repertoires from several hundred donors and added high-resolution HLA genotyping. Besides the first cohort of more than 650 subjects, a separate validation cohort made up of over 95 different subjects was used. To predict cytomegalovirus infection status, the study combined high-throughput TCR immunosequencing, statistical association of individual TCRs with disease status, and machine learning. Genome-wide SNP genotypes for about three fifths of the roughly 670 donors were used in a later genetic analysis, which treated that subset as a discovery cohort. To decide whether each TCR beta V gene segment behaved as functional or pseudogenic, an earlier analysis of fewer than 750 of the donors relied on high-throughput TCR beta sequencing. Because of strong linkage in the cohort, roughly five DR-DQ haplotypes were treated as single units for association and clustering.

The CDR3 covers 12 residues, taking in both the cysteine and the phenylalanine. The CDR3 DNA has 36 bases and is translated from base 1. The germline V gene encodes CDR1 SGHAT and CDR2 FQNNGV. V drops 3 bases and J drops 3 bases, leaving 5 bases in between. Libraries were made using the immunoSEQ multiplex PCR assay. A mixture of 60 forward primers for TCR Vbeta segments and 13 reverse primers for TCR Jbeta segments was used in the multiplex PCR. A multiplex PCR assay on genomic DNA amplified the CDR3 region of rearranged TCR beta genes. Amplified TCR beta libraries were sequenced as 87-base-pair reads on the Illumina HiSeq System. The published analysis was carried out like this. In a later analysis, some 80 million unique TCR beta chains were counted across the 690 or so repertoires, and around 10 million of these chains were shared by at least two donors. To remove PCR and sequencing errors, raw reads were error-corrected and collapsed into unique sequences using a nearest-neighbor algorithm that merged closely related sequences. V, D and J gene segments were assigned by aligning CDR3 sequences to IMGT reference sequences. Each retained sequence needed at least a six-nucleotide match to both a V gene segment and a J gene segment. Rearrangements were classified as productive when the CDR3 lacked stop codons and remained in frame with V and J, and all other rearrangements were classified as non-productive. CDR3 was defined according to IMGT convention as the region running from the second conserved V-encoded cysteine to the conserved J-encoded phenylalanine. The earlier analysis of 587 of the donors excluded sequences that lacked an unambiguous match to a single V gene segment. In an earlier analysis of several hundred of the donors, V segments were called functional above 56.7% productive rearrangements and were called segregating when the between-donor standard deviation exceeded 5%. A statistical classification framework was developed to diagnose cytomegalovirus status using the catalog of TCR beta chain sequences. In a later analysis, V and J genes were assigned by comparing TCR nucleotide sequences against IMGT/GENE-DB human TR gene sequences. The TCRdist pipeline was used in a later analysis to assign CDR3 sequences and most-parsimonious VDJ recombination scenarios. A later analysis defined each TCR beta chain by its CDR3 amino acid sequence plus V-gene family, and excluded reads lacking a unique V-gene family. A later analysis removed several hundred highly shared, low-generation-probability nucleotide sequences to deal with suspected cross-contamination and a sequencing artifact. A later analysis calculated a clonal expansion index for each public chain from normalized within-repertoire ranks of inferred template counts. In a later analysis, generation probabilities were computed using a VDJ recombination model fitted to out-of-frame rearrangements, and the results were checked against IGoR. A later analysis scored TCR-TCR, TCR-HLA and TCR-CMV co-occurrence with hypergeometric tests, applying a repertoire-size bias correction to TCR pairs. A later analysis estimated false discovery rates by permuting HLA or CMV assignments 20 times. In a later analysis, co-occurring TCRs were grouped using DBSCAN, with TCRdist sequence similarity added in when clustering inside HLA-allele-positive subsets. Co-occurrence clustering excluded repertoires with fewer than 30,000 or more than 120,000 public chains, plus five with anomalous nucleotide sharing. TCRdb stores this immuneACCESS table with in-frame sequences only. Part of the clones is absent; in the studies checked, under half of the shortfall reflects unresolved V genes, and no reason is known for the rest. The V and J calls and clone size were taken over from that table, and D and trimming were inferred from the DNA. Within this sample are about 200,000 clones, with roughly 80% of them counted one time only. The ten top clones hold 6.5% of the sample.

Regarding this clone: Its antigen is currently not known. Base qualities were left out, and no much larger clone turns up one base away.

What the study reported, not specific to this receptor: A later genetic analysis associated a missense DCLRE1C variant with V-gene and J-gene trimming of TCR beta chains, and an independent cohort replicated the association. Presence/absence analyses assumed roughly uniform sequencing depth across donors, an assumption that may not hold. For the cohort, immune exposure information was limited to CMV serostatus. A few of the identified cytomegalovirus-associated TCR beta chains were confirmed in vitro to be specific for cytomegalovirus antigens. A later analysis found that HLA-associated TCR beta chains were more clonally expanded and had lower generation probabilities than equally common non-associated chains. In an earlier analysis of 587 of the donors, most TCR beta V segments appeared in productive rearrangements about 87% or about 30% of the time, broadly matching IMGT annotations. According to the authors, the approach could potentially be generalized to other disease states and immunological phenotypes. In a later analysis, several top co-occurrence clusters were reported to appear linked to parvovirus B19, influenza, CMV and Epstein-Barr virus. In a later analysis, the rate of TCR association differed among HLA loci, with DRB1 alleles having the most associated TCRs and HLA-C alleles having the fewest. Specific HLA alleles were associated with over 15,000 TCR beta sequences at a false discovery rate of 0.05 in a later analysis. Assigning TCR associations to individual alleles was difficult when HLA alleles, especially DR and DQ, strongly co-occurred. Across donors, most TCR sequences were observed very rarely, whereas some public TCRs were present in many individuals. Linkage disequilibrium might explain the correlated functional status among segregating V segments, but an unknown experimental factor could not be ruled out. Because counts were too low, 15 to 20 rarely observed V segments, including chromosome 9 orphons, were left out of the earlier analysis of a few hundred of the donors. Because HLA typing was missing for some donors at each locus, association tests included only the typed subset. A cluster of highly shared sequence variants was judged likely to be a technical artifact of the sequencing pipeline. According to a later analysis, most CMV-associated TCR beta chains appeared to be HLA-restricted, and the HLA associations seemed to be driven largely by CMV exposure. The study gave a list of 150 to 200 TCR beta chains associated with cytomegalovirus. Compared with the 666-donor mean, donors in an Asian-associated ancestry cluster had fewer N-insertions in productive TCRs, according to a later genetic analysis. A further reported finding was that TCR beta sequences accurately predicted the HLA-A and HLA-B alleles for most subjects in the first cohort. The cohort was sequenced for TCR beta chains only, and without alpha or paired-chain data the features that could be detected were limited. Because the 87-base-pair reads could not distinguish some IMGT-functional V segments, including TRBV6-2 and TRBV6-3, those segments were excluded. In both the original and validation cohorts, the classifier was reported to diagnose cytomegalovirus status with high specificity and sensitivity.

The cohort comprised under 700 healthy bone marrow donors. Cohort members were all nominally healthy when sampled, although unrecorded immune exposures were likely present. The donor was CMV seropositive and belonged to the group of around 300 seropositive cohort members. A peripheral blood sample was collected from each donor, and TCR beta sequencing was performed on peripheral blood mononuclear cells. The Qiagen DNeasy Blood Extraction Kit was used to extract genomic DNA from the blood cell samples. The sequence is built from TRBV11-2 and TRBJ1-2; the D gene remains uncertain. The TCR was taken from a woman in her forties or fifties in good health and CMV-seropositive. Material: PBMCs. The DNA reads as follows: TGTGCCAGCAGCTTTCAGGACTATGGCTACACCTTC. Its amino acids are CASSFQDYGYTF.